The clone carrying this TCR beta chain was counted ten times or more. What it binds is unknown. The record originates from a study of identical twins. Findings of the study overall: The abundant beta clonotypes from cord blood had fewer insertions, and memory repertoires had none of this.

Germline assignment: CDR1 SGHDT and CDR2 YYEEEE. The ends were cut back, 0 bases at V and 0 bases at J, with 10 bases in the middle. The CDR3 extends over 15 amino acids. TCRdb passed the 5' RACE reads through MiXCR, listing each CDR3 protein once. This table has around 650,000 distinct CDR3 sequences, under 8.5% appearing once. The sample was also linked to a second study, of yellow fever vaccine responses in identical twins.

The chain uses TRBV5-6 and TRBJ2-7; D is undetermined. The receptor was derived from a woman under 30 in good health. The sequencing sample was made of PBMCs. The CDR3 spells CASSLGAVFSYEQYV. The CDR3 DNA is TGTGCCAGCAGCTTGGGGGCAGTTTTCTCCTACGAGCAGTACGTC.